This TCR beta chain is drawn from a study of identical twins. Template switching supplied a universal primer site; unique molecular identifiers were carried on the cDNA. MiXCR, applied by TCRdb to the 5' RACE reads, yields one record per CDR3 protein. The sample records some 440,000 distinct CDR3 sequences, approximately 24% being singletons. The same data also contributed to another study, on T cells expressing NK-cell markers.

The TCR originated in a woman aged 18-30 years in good health. Material for sequencing was CD4+ T cells sorted from blood.

The CDR3 sequence: CSAADRGSGETQYF. CDR3 bases: TGCAGTGCGGCCGACAGGGGGTCCGGGGAGACCCAGTACTTC. The V and J genes are TRBV20-1 and TRBJ2-5, with 9 bases aligning to TRBD1. Trimming at V came to 6 bases and at J to 5 bases, leaving 10 bases not matched to a gene. The CDR3 is 14 residues long. From germline, CDR1 is DFQATT and CDR2 SNEGSKA (reference sequence).